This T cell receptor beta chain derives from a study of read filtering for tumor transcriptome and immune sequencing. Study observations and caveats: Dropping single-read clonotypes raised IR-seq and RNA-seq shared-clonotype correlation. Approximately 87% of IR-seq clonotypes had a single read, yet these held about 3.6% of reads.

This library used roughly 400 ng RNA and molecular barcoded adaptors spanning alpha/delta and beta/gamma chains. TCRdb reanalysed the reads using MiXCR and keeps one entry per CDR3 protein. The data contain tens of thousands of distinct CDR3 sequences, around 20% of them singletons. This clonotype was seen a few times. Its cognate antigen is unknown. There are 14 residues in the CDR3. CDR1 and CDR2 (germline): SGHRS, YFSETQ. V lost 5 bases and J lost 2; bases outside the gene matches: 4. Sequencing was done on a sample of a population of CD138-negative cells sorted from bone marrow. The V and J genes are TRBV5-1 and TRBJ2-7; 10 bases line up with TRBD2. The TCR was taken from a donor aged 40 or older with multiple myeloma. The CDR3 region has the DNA TGCGCCAGCAGAAACGGGACTAGCGCCTACGAGCAGTACTTC. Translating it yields CASRNGTSAYEQYF.